Below are 14 T cell receptor beta chains sequenced from a single sample in a study of identical twins. Via MiXCR, TCRdb re-called the 5' RACE reads, giving one row per CDR3 protein. The sample gives 640,000 or so distinct CDR3 sequences, roughly 6% of which show up once; 1.5% to 2% is in the top ten. The sequencing input was naive T cells sorted from blood. The origin of the receptors is a young man in good health.

This clonotype occurred a few times. The CDR3 spells CATKGGQSYNSPLHF. CDR3 sequence (DNA): TGTGCCACCAAAGGGGGACAGTCCTATAATTCACCCCTCCACTTT. This chain connects TRBV2 to TRBJ1-6; 7 bases agree with TRBD1. J was trimmed by 1 base and V by 10 bases; bases with no gene match: 7. Germline CDR1 and CDR2: SNHLY and FYNNEI. The CDR3 sequence is 15 residues long.

The table lists this clonotype with a few counts. The chain carries TRBV5-1 and TRBJ2-7; TRBD2 matches 8 bases. The CDR3 length is 16 residues. CDR1 and CDR2 (germline): SGHRS, YFSETQ. The V and J ends lost 4 bases and 2 bases, in that order; junction bases with no gene match: 11. In DNA, the CDR3 is TGCGCCAGCAGCCGAATCCAACCGGGGGGGCCCTACGAGCAGTACGTC. The encoded protein is CASSRIQPGGPYEQYV.

This clonotype was picked up many times. The J gene is TRBJ2-7, the V gene TRBV3-1, with a weak D call TRBD1 (5 bases). V was trimmed by 0 bases and J by 3 bases, leaving 9 bases between them. Germline V gene lookup returns CDR1 LGHDT and CDR2 YNNKEL (reference sequence). The CDR3 extends over 14 amino acids. CDR3 protein: CASSQELGDYEQYF. CDR3 sequence (DNA): TGTGCCAGCAGCCAAGAATTAGGGGACTACGAGCAGTACTTC.

V usage is TRBV3-1 and J usage is TRBJ2-7, with TRBD1 identical over 12 bases. Germline loops: CDR1 LGHDT, CDR2 YNNKEL (reference sequence). This CDR3 spans 18 amino acids. Trimming removed 3 bases from V and 7 bases from J; junction bases left unmatched: 16. In DNA form, the CDR3 reads TGTGCCAGCAGCCAGGTACCGGGACAGGGGGCAGAAGGGTTTGAGCAGTACTTC. It codes for CASSQVPGQGAEGFEQYF.

This clonotype has more than one count but fewer than ten. The gene calls are TRBV2 and TRBJ2-5; D unclear. From germline, CDR1 is SNHLY and CDR2 FYNNEI. CDR3 size: 13 residues. Trimming took 4 bases from V and 5 from J, leaving 11 bases between them. In nucleotides, the CDR3 is TGTGCCAGCAGTGCGGACCTCCAGGAGACCCAGTACTTC. It specifies CASSADLQETQYF. Looking up the rest from reference TRBV2 and TRBJ2-5 gives the full variable domain: EPEVTQTPSHQVTQMGQEVILRCVPISNHLYFYWYRQILGQKVEFLVSFYNNEISEKSEIFDDQFSVERPDGSNFTLKIRSTKLEDSAMYFCASSADLQETQYFGPGTRLLVL.

On this clonotype: Possible read error: a much larger clone is one base away. CDR3 loop: CVSSPRQAAEQYV. DNA of the CDR3: TGTGTCAGCAGTCCTCGACAGGCGGCCGAGCAGTACGTC. The V and J genes are TRBV12-3 or TRBV12-4 and TRBJ2-7; tentatively, D is TRBD1 (6 bases). The CDR3 covers 13 residues.

This clonotype was recorded a few times. The chain combines TRBV7-9 with TRBJ2-7; 7 bases agree with TRBD2. CDR3 length: 15 residues. CDR1 SEHNR and CDR2 FQNEAQ come from the germline V gene (reference sequence). Trimming at V came to 5 bases and at J to 4 bases, leaving 11 bases not matched to a gene. Written as DNA, the CDR3 is TGTGCCAGCAGCCCCCTTTGGGGGGGTTGGTACGAGCAGTACTTC. Its translation is CASSPLWGGWYEQYF.

V gene TRBV11-2 combines with J gene TRBJ2-2; D may be TRBD2 (6 bases). Trimming took off 0 bases at V and 7 bases at J, with 9 bases between the two ends. The CDR3 spans 14 residues. CDR1 SGHAT and CDR2 FQNNGV come from the germline V gene. The CDR3 region is CASSLDFGGGELFF. The DNA for the CDR3 is TGTGCCAGCAGCTTAGATTTCGGGGGCGGGGAGCTGTTTTTT.

This clonotype was counted at least ten times. The chain is built from TRBV7-2 and TRBJ2-5; D is undetermined. CDR1 is SGHTA and CDR2 is FQGNSA in the germline V gene. The V gene lost 5 bases and the J gene lost 7 bases, with 14 bases spanning the gap. The CDR3 sequence is 13 residues long. The CDR3 bases are TGTGCCAGCAGCCTCCAAGAGAAGGGGACCCAGTACTTC. This encodes CASSLQEKGTQYF. Full variable domain (missing parts from reference TRBV7-2 and TRBJ2-5): GAGVSQSPSNKVTEKGKDVELRCDPISGHTALYWYRQSLGQGLEFLIYFQGNSAPDKSGLPSDRFSAERTGGSVSTLTIQRTQQEDSAVYLCASSLQEKGTQYFGPGTRLLVL.

This clonotype occurred many times. This chain uses TRBV20-1 with TRBJ2-5, with 10 bases identical to TRBD1. V trimming: 1 base; J trimming: 0 bases; junction bases outside the gene matches: 2. The CDR3 consists of 15 residues. Germline CDR1 and CDR2: DFQATT and SNEGSKA (reference sequence). The CDR3 bases are TGCAGTGCTAGAGCGGGACAGGGGAACCAAGAGACCCAGTACTTC. Protein sequence: CSARAGQGNQETQYF.

This clonotype occurred many times. The chain combines TRBV5-1 with TRBJ2-3; maybe TRBD2 (6 bases). There are 14 residues in the CDR3. Trimming cost V 4 bases and J 4 bases, with 13 bases left between them. CDR1 is SGHRS and CDR2 is YFSETQ in the germline V gene. CDR3 sequence (DNA): TGCGCCAGCAGCCCGGGGAGGCCCGCAGATACGCAGTATTTT. This encodes CASSPGRPADTQYF.

In its sample, this clonotype was seen many times. The rearrangement links TRBV20-1 to TRBJ2-1; D unresolved. The CDR3 extends over 13 amino acids. V lost 3 bases to trimming and J lost 7 bases, with 13 bases between them. The germline CDR1 and CDR2 sequences are DFQATT and SNEGSKA (reference sequence). CDR3 DNA: TGCAGTGCTAGTCCCACCGTGCGGAATGAGCAGTTCTTC. This sequence encodes CSASPTVRNEQFF.

This clonotype was observed many times. The chain joins TRBV4-3 to TRBJ2-1; 9 nucleotides match TRBD2. This CDR3 spans 16 amino acids. Germline V CDR1 and CDR2: LGHNA, YSLEER. With V trimmed by 1 base and J by 7 bases, 8 bases remained unmatched. The CDR3 is CASSQGTSGPRNEQFF. CDR3 nucleotide sequence: TGCGCCAGCAGCCAAGGTACTAGCGGGCCCCGGAATGAGCAGTTCTTC.

This clonotype was recorded at least ten times. This chain connects TRBV20-1 to TRBJ2-5; D call uncertain. Trimming pared 2 bases from V and 5 bases from J, leaving 9 bases between. CDR1 and CDR2 (germline): DFQATT, SNEGSKA (reference sequence). This CDR3 region has 12 residues. The CDR3 DNA reads as TGCAGTGCTAGACCTGAAATCGAGACCCAGTACTTC. Translating it yields CSARPEIETQYF.